A selection of T cell receptor beta chains follows, all from one sample in a study of T-cell reconstitution after alpha-beta-depleted transplantation in children. TCRdb reanalysed the PCR reads using MiXCR and keeps one entry per CDR3 protein. Of more than 60,000 distinct CDR3 sequences listed, just under 7.5% are singletons. The input for sequencing was PBMCs from the stem cell graft donor, taken from the stem cell graft. Receptor source: a human donor who donated a stem cell graft to a child with acute lymphoblastic leukemia. The CDR3 runs from the conserved cysteine through the conserved F or W. A D gene is named only where the DNA matches it firmly. Where a row states a size, it is once, few, many or the class of an expanded clone; other rows omit it.

size,J,V,D,CDR3,DNA
few,TRBJ2-5,TRBV12-3/TRBV12-4,.,CASSSRNQGFQETQYF,TGTGCCAGCAGTTCCAGAAATCAGGGTTTCCAAGAGACCCAGTACTTC
many,TRBJ1-6,TRBV6-1,.,CASSQRTAYNSPLHF,TGTGCCAGCAGTCAGCGGACAGCTTATAATTCACCCCTCCACTTT
many,TRBJ1-1,TRBV20-1,TRBD1,CSLPLLQGGNTEAFF,TGCAGCCTCCCCTTATTGCAGGGGGGGAACACTGAAGCTTTCTTT
few,TRBJ2-7,TRBV20-1,.,CSAGDNSYEQYF,TGCAGTGCGGGGGACAACTCCTACGAGCAGTACTTC
many,TRBJ2-2,TRBV5-5,.,CASAPQVRSTGELFF,TGTGCCAGCGCCCCCCAAGTTCGGAGCACCGGGGAGCTGTTTTTT
many,TRBJ1-1,TRBV25-1,.,CASSGSYTEAFF,TGTGCCAGCAGTGGAAGCTACACTGAAGCTTTCTTT
many,TRBJ2-7,TRBV6-1,.,CASSQDSSSYEQYF,TGTGCCAGCAGTCAGGACAGTAGCTCCTACGAGCAGTACTTC
many,TRBJ2-7,TRBV29-1,TRBD1,CSVVTGGYEQYF,TGCAGCGTTGTTACAGGGGGTTACGAGCAGTACTTC
many,TRBJ2-7,TRBV5-1,.,CASSGVATPVDEQYF,TGCGCCAGCAGCGGGGTAGCGACACCGGTGGACGAGCAGTACTTC
many,TRBJ1-4,TRBV5-1,TRBD1,CASRTGSNEKLFF,TGTGCCAGCAGGACAGGGTCTAATGAAAAACTGTTTTTT
many,TRBJ1-2,TRBV12-3/TRBV12-4,.,CASSLDSRAGGYTF,TGTGCCAGCAGTTTAGATTCCAGGGCGGGAGGCTACACCTTC
.,TRBJ2-1,TRBV12-3/TRBV12-4,.,CASSRTQGSSYNEHFF,TGTGCCAGCAGCCGTACACAAGGGTCCTCCTACAATGAGCATTTCTTC
many,TRBJ2-3,TRBV20-1,TRBD2,CSAQASGGNTDTQYF,TGCAGTGCGCAGGCTAGCGGGGGGAACACAGATACGCAGTATTTT
few,TRBJ2-3,TRBV27,.,CASSSGLSTDTQYF,TGTGCCAGCAGCTCGGGTCTTTCCACAGATACGCAGTATTTT
.,TRBJ1-3,TRBV3-1,TRBD1,CACCTTGTGGQSSGNTIYF,TGTGCCTGCTGTACGACCGGGACAGGGGGCCAGAGCTCTGGAAACACCATATATTTT
.,TRBJ1-5,TRBV28,.,CASRTPGGYSNQPQHF,TGTGCCAGCAGGACTCCGGGCGGATATAGCAATCAGCCCCAGCATTTT
.,TRBJ2-5,TRBV18,.,CASSPFFQETQYF,TGTGCCAGCTCACCATTTTTCCAAGAGACCCAGTACTTC
few,TRBJ2-7,TRBV18,.,CASSPWKSSYEQYF,TGTGCCAGCTCTCCCTGGAAGAGCTCCTACGAGCAGTACTTC
many,TRBJ2-5,TRBV5-5,TRBD1,CASSPEGAGETQYF,TGTGCCAGCAGCCCAGAGGGGGCAGGAGAGACCCAGTACTTC
many,TRBJ1-4,TRBV7-9,.,CASSLVQGQHEKLFF,TGTGCCAGCAGCTTAGTTCAGGGGCAGCATGAAAAACTGTTTTTT
few,TRBJ2-1,TRBV5-1,TRBD2,CASSFGFSGIGEQFF,TGCGCCAGCAGCTTTGGTTTTAGCGGGATCGGTGAGCAGTTCTTC
many,TRBJ1-6,TRBV6-5,.,CASSPDRSGNSPLHF,TGTGCCAGCAGCCCCGACAGGTCCGGAAATTCACCCCTCCACTTT
many,TRBJ2-7,TRBV7-3,TRBD2,CASSPAGGYREQYF,TGTGCCAGCAGCCCCGCGGGGGGATACAGGGAGCAGTACTTC
.,TRBJ1-1,TRBV5-6,.,CASSFGTENTEAFF,TGTGCCAGCAGTTTCGGGACTGAGAACACTGAAGCTTTCTTT
many,TRBJ2-2,TRBV2,.,CASSEARATGELFF,TGTGCCAGCAGTGAAGCGCGAGCCACCGGGGAGCTGTTTTTT
many,TRBJ1-2,TRBV9,TRBD1,CASSPTGTGEAKGYTF,TGTGCCAGCAGCCCAACCGGGACAGGGGAGGCAAAGGGCTACACCTTC
few,TRBJ2-7,TRBV7-2,TRBD1,CASSLAWTGNYEQYF,TGTGCCAGCAGCTTAGCATGGACAGGGAACTACGAGCAGTACTTC
.,TRBJ1-2,TRBV11-2,TRBD1,CASSFIGTVDGYTF,TGTGCCAGCAGCTTCATTGGGACAGTGGACGGCTACACCTTC
many,TRBJ1-4,TRBV7-9,TRBD1,CASSLGQGGDEKLFF,TGTGCCAGCAGCTTAGGACAGGGTGGAGATGAAAAACTGTTTTTT
few,TRBJ2-7,TRBV7-8,.,CASSSWNLGGEQYF,TGTGCCAGCAGCTCCTGGAACCTAGGGGGCGAGCAGTACTTC
many,TRBJ1-1,TRBV29-1,.,CSVGLIMNTEAFF,TGCAGCGTTGGGTTGATAATGAACACTGAAGCTTTCTTT
many,TRBJ2-3,TRBV6-2/TRBV6-3,.,CASSYDSPTDTQYF,TGTGCCAGCAGTTACGACAGTCCCACAGATACGCAGTATTTT
many,TRBJ2-2,TRBV20-1,TRBD2,CSARDGTSGDTGELFF,TGCAGTGCTAGAGATGGGACTAGCGGAGACACCGGGGAGCTGTTTTTT
many,TRBJ2-4,TRBV5-1,.,CASSLPEASKNIQYF,TGCGCCAGCAGTTTGCCAGAAGCGTCCAAAAACATTCAGTACTTC
many,TRBJ2-7,TRBV12-3/TRBV12-4,TRBD2,CASSLTGLAGGASYEQYF,TGTGCCAGCAGTTTAACGGGACTAGCGGGAGGGGCATCCTACGAGCAGTACTTC
many,TRBJ2-5,TRBV4-1,.,CASSQGPSGFQETQYF,TGCGCCAGCAGCCAAGGGCCTTCGGGTTTCCAAGAGACCCAGTACTTC
few,TRBJ2-3,TRBV5-6,.,CASSPPGLNTQYF,TGTGCCAGCAGCCCGCCTGGACTGAATACGCAGTATTTT
few,TRBJ2-7,TRBV27,.,CASSLGHEQYF,TGTGCCAGCAGTTTAGGGCACGAGCAGTACTTC
.,TRBJ2-3,TRBV12-3/TRBV12-4,.,CASSLTPSDVWSTDTQYF,TGTGCCAGCAGCCTTACCCCTTCGGACGTCTGGAGCACAGATACGCAGTATTTT
few,TRBJ2-1,TRBV7-3,TRBD2,CASSRTGTSTGEQFF,TGTGCCAGCAGCCGTACCGGGACTAGCACGGGTGAGCAGTTCTTC
many,TRBJ2-5,TRBV7-8,TRBD2,CASSFGLAGGPSETQYF,TGTGCCAGCAGCTTTGGACTAGCGGGGGGTCCGAGCGAGACCCAGTACTTC
many,TRBJ1-5,TRBV4-1,.,CASSQLGLINQPQHF,TGCGCCAGCAGCCAACTCGGACTGATCAATCAGCCCCAGCATTTT